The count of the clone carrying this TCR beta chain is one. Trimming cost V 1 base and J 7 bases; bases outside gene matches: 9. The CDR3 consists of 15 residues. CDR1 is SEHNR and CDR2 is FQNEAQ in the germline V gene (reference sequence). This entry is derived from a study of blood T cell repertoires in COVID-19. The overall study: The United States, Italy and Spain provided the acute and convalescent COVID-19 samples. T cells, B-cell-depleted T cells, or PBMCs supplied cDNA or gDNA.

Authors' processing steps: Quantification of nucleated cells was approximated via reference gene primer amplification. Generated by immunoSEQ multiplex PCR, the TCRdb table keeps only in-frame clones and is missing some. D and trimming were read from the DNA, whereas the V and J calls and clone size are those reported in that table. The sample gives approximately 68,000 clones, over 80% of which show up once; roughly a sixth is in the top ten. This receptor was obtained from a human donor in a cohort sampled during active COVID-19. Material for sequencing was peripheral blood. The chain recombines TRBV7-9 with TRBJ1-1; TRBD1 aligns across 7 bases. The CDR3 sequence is CASSLVPNGQVEAFF. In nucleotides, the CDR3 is TGTGCCAGCAGCTTAGTCCCCAACGGACAGGTTGAAGCTTTCTTT.